A selection of T cell receptor beta chains follows, all from one sample in a study of blood T cells in healthy people across ages. TCRdb called the 5' RACE reads again in MiXCR, with one record for every CDR3 protein. Of just under 550,000 distinct CDR3 sequences in the sample, approximately 25% were seen once. The data were also submitted as part of a second study, on T cells of mothers and their children.

The specimen was blood. Source of these receptors: a boy aged 5 to 17 in good health. Both conserved end residues are part of each CDR3. Fields, in order: D gene, clone size, J gene, V gene, CDR3 DNA, CDR3 protein. The D gene is left open where the match is weak. Rows give clone size only sometimes, using once, few, many, or a class for an expanded clone.

D: .; size: few; J: TRBJ1-6; V: TRBV25-1; DNA: TGTGCCAGCAGTGATGGGGTCTCACCCCTCCACTTT; CDR3: CASSDGVSPLHF
D: TRBD2; size: .; J: TRBJ2-2; V: TRBV4-2; DNA: TGTGCCAGCAGCATGACGGGACTAGCCGACACCGGGGAGCTGTTTTTT; CDR3: CASSMTGLADTGELFF
D: .; size: .; J: TRBJ1-4; V: TRBV7-8; DNA: TGTGCCAGCAGCCGAGCGGGGCCTAGGAATGAAAAACTGTTTTTT; CDR3: CASSRAGPRNEKLFF
D: .; size: few; J: TRBJ1-4; V: TRBV5-1; DNA: TGCGCCAGCAGCTTAGGCCTTGCGGATGAAAAACTGTTTTTT; CDR3: CASSLGLADEKLFF
D: .; size: .; J: TRBJ1-2; V: TRBV7-6; DNA: TGTGCCAGCAGCTTAGAGGTTGCGGGGTATGGCTACACCTTC; CDR3: CASSLEVAGYGYTF
D: .; size: .; J: TRBJ1-2; V: TRBV7-9; DNA: TGTGCCAGCAGCTCCACCGTGGGGGCTCAACACTATGGCTACACCTTC; CDR3: CASSSTVGAQHYGYTF
D: .; size: .; J: TRBJ2-1; V: TRBV4-1; DNA: TGCGCCAGCAGCCAAGAGGTTCCCACCGGGGATGAGCAGTTCTTC; CDR3: CASSQEVPTGDEQFF
D: TRBD1; size: few; J: TRBJ2-1; V: TRBV7-2; DNA: TGTGCCGGCAGCTTACCAGGGGGCGCCTACAATGAGCAGTTCTTC; CDR3: CAGSLPGGAYNEQFF
D: TRBD2; size: .; J: TRBJ2-1; V: TRBV9; DNA: TGTGCCAGCAGCGCCCCGTCCACTAGCGGGGACAATGAGCAGTTCTTC; CDR3: CASSAPSTSGDNEQFF
D: .; size: many; J: TRBJ2-2; V: TRBV7-2; DNA: TGTGCCAGCAGCTCACAGGGCACCGGGGAGCTGTTTTTT; CDR3: CASSSQGTGELFF
D: TRBD2; size: few; J: TRBJ2-5; V: TRBV24-1; DNA: TGTGCCACCAGTGATGGGGGGGGCCAGTACTTC; CDR3: CATSDGGGQYF
D: .; size: .; J: TRBJ1-1; V: TRBV7-9; DNA: TGTGCCGAAGCCAAGATCGGGGACACTGAAGCTTTCTTT; CDR3: CAEAKIGDTEAFF
D: .; size: .; J: TRBJ1-3; V: TRBV20-1; DNA: TGCAGTGCTCTGACACCGAGCTTTGGAAACACCATATATTTT; CDR3: CSALTPSFGNTIYF
D: .; size: few; J: TRBJ1-4; V: TRBV11-2; DNA: TGTGCCAGCAGACCCGACAGGAGCTCTAATGAAAAACTGTTTTTT; CDR3: CASRPDRSSNEKLFF